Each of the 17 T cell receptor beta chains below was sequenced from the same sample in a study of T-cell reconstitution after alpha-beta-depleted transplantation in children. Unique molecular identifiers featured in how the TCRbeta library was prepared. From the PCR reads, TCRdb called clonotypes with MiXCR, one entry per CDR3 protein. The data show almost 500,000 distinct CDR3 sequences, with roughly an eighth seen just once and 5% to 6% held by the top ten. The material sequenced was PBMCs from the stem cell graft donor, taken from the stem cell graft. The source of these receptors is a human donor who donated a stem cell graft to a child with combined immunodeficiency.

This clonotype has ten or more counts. Here the CDR3 DNA reads TGTGCCAGCAGCTTTGAACAGCGAATCGATGGCTACACCTTC. It is translated as CASSFEQRIDGYTF. This chain links TRBV7-2 with TRBJ1-2; D remains ambiguous. V lost 3 bases and J 6 bases, leaving 14 bases between the germline ends. This CDR3 is 14 amino acids long. The germline CDR1 and CDR2 sequences are SGHTA and FQGNSA.

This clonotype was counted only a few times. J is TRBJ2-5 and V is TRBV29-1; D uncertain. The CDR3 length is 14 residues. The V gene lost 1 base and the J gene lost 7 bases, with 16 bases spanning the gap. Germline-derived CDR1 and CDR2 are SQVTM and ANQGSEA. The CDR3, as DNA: TGCAGCGTTGAAGTGATTCACTCGTCTGGGACCCAGTACTTC. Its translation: CSVEVIHSSGTQYF.

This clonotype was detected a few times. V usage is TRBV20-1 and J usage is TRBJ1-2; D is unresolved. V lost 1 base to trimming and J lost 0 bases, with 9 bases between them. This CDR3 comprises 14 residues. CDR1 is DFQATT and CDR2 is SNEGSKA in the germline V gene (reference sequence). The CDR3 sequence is CSARGQIANYGYTF. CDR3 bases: TGCAGTGCTAGAGGGCAGATAGCTAACTATGGCTACACCTTC.

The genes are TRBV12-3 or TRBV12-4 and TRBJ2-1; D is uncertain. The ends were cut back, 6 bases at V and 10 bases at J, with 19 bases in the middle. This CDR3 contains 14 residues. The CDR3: CASSPLMAPKEQFF. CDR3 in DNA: TGTGCCAGCAGCCCTCTTATGGCCCCCAAGGAGCAGTTCTTC.

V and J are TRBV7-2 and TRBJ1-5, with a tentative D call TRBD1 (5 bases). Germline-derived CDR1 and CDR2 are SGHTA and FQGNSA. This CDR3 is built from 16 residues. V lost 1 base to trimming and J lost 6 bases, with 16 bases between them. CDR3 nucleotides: TGTGCCAGCAGCTTAGGGCCCAGGGTAGTTAGTCAGCCCCAGCATTTT. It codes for CASSLGPRVVSQPQHF.

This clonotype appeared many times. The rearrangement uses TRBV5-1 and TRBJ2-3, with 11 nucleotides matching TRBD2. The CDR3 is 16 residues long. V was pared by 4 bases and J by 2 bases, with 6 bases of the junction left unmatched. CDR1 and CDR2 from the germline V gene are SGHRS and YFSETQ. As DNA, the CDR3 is TGCGCCAGCAGCCAGGGACTAGCGGTTAACACAGATACGCAGTATTTT. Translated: CASSQGLAVNTDTQYF.

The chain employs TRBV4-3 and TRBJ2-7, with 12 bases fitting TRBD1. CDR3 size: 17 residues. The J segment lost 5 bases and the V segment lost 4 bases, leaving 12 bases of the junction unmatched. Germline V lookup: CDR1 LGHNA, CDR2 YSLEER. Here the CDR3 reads CASSPGTGTGGRDEQYF. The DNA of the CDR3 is TGCGCCAGCAGCCCCGGGACCGGGACAGGGGGCCGAGACGAGCAGTACTTC.

CDR3: CASSLDPGQTNTEAFF. The CDR3, as DNA: TGTGCCAGCAGCTTAGATCCGGGGCAGACGAACACTGAAGCTTTCTTT. The rearrangement uses TRBV7-9 and TRBJ1-1, with D maybe TRBD1 (5 bases). CDR3 length: 16 residues. In germline, CDR1 is SEHNR, CDR2 FQNEAQ (reference sequence). V was shortened by 1 base and J by 1 base, with 13 bases between the two germline ends.

CDR3 region: CASSLGPVGISSYEQYF. In DNA form, the CDR3 reads TGTGCCAGCAGTTTAGGCCCCGTCGGGATTAGCTCCTACGAGCAGTACTTC. This rearrangement joins TRBV27 to TRBJ2-7; weak D call: TRBD2 (5 bases). The ends were cut back, 2 bases at V and 0 bases at J, with 17 bases in the middle. The CDR3 runs to 17 residues. The germline V gene encodes CDR1 MNHEY and CDR2 SMNVEV (reference sequence).

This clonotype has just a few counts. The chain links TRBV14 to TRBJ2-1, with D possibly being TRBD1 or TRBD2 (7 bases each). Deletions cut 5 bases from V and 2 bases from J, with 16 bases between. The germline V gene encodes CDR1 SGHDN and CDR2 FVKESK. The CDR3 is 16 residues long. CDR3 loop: CASSGEGRGPYNEQFF. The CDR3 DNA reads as TGTGCCAGCAGCGGGGAGGGGAGGGGGCCCTACAATGAGCAGTTCTTC.

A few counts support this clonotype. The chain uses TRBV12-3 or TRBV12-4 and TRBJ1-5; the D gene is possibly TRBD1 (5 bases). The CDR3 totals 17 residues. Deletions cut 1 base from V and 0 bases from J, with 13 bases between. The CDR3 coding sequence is TGTGCCAGCAGTTTAGGGTTCGCAGGGATTAGCAATCAGCCCCAGCATTTT. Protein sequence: CASSLGFAGISNQPQHF.

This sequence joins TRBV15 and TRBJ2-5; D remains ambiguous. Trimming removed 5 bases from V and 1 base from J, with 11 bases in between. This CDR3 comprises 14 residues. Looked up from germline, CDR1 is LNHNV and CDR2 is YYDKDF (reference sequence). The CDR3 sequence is CATSDPGRQETQYF. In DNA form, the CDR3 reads TGTGCCACCAGCGATCCAGGACGCCAAGAGACCCAGTACTTC.

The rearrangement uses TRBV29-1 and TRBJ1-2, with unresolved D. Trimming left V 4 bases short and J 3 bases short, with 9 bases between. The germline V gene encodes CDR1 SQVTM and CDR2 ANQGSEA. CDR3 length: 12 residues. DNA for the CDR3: TGCAGCGTTGGCGCTTTGGACTATGGCTACACCTTC. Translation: CSVGALDYGYTF. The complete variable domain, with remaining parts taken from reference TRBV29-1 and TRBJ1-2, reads SAVISQKPSRDICQRGTSLTIQCQVDSQVTMMFWYRQQPGQSLTLIATANQGSEATYESGFVIDKFPISRPNLTFSTLTVSNMSPEDSSIYLCSVGALDYGYTFGSGTRLTVV.

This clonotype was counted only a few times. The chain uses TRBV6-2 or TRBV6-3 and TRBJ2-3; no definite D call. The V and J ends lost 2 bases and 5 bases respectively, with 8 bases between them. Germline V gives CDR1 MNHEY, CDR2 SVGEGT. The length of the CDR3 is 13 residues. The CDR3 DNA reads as TGTGCCAGCAGTTACGCCTCTTTAGATACGCAGTATTTT. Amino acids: CASSYASLDTQYF.

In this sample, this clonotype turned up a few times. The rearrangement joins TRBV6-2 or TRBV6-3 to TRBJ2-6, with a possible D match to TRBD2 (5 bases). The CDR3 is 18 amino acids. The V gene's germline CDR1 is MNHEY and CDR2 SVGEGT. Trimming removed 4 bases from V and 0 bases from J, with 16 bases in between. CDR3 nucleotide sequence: TGTGCCAGCAGTTTCCTCTCGGGAACCCTCTCTGGGGCCAACGTCCTGACTTTC. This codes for CASSFLSGTLSGANVLTF.

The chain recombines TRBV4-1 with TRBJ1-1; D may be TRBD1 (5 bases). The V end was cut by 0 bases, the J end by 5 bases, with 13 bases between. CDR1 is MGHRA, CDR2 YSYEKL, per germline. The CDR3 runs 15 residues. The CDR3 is CASSQEGRVGTEAFF. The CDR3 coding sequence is TGCGCCAGCAGCCAAGAAGGCAGGGTTGGGACTGAAGCTTTCTTT.

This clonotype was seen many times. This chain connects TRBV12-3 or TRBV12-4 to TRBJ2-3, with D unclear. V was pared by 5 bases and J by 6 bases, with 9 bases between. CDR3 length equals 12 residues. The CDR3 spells CASSPQPDTQYF. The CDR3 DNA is TGTGCCAGCAGTCCACAACCGGATACGCAGTATTTT.